The clone carrying this T cell receptor beta chain was counted only a few times. Its target is not known. The TCR beta cDNA libraries contained unique molecular identifiers. A single record per CDR3 protein comes from TCRdb applying MiXCR to the PCR reads. The repertoire holds roughly 800,000 distinct CDR3 sequences, roughly 27% seen once, with around 0.56% in the top ten. This specimen belongs to a study of post-analysis software for immune sequencing data. Study-level information: There were relapsing-remitting, secondary progressive and progressive-relapsing multiple sclerosis among the disease courses included. Study-level findings and limits: In patients, TRBV5-6, TRBV5-1 and TRBV20-1 belonged to four or five TRBV segments found more frequently than in controls.

This CDR3 is 13 amino acids long. Trimming removed 7 bases at V and 6 bases at J, with 14 bases between. Germline CDR1 MNHNS, CDR2 SASEGT. Sequencing was carried out using blood. The receptor was isolated from a girl aged 10 to 17 with multiple sclerosis. V is TRBV6-1 and J is TRBJ2-3, with D possibly being TRBD2 (6 bases). Here the CDR3 DNA reads TGTGCCAGCACCGGGAGCCCGATGGATACGCAGTATTTT. Its protein product is CASTGSPMDTQYF.